This entry lists 5 T cell receptor beta chains sequenced from one sample in a study of blood T cells in healthy people across ages. Together with a sample-barcoded 5' primer, a J-beta primer mix was included in a second PCR lasting about 6 to 11 cycles. TCRdb fed the 5' RACE reads into MiXCR, producing one record per CDR3 protein. Of some 900,000 distinct CDR3 sequences in the sample, under 50% were seen once. Sample: blood. The source of these receptors is a man under 40 in good health.

The V call is TRBV3-1, the J call TRBJ1-4, with D perhaps matching TRBD1 (6 bases). Germline CDR1 LGHDT, CDR2 YNNKEL (reference sequence). CDR3 length: 15 amino acids. V lost 4 bases, J lost 8 bases, and 17 bases lay in between. CDR3 residues: CASSRRPTGQEKLFF. The CDR3 DNA reads TGTGCCAGCAGCCGACGACCTACAGGGCAAGAAAAACTGTTTTTT.

The rearrangement joins TRBV5-1 to TRBJ2-1; no reliable D call. Germline CDR1 SGHRS, CDR2 YFSETQ. Trimming cost V 0 bases and J 5 bases, with 9 bases left between them. This CDR3 is 14 amino acids long. The CDR3 region is CASSLAPTNNEQFF. The CDR3 DNA sequence: TGCGCCAGCAGCTTGGCCCCTACCAACAATGAGCAGTTCTTC.

The chain couples TRBV6-7 to TRBJ2-3, with D possibly being TRBD1 or TRBD2 (5 bases each). TRBV6-7 is flagged as an ORF with uncertain function. The CDR3 consists of 15 residues. The germline V and J ends were trimmed by 0 bases and 2 bases, with 9 bases remaining between them. The DNA of the CDR3 is TGTGCCAGCAGTTACTCGACGGGGCTCACAGATACGCAGTATTTT. Translating it yields CASSYSTGLTDTQYF.

V is TRBV29-1 and J is TRBJ2-4, with 14 bases aligning to TRBD2. From germline, CDR1 is SQVTM and CDR2 ANQGSEA. CDR3 length: 15 amino acids. The V segment lost 6 bases and the J segment 8 bases; nucleotides outside the gene matches: 9. The CDR3 sequence is CSVGLAGARVDIQYF. The CDR3 DNA sequence: TGCAGCGTGGGACTAGCGGGGGCCCGGGTTGACATTCAGTACTTC.

The chain employs TRBV12-3 or TRBV12-4 and TRBJ2-2; 7 bases are a match to TRBD2. The CDR3 runs 16 residues. After removal of 5 bases from V and 0 bases from J, the junction contained 6 bases not matched to a gene. CDR3 sequence (DNA): TGTGCCAGCAGTACGGGACTATCCGCGAACACCGGGGAGCTGTTTTTT. Protein sequence: CASSTGLSANTGELFF.